A single sample is the source of the 21 T cell receptor beta chains below, sequenced in a study of T cell changes during pregnancy in multiple sclerosis. Method: immunoSEQ multiplex PCR; TCRdb's copy keeps in-frame clones and lacks some. The top ten clones hold less than 0.6% of a sample with about 79,000 clones, over 80% of them seen once. The sample was CD4+ T cells from peripheral blood mononuclear cells, taken in the second trimester of pregnancy. The receptors shown here come from a female donor with multiple sclerosis, enrolled in a pregnancy study.

This clone occurred once. The chain recombines TRBV7-8 with TRBJ1-6; D is unresolved. Per the germline V gene, CDR1 is SGHVS and CDR2 is FQNEAQ. V was cut by 1 base and J by 5 bases, with 6 bases left in between. This CDR3 region has 14 residues. The CDR3 DNA reads as TGTGCCAGCAGCTTAGTTCAGAATAATTCACCCCTCCACTTT. Protein sequence: CASSLVQNNSPLHF.

This chain connects TRBV5-6 to TRBJ1-6, with D maybe TRBD1 (5 bases). V was shortened by 2 bases and J by 10 bases, with 16 bases between the two germline ends. The CDR3 runs to 15 residues. Looked up from germline, CDR1 is SGHDT and CDR2 is YYEEEE. CDR3 nucleotide sequence: TGTGCCAGCAGCTTCCGTCGGGGGGTACTCTCACCCCTCCACTTT. Translated, it gives CASSFRRGVLSPLHF.

Here the CDR3 reads CAWKGVLGSGEFF. CDR3 bases: TGTGCCTGGAAAGGGGTCCTCGGGTCAGGGGAGTTCTTC. The chain is built from TRBV30 and TRBJ2-1, with a tentative D call TRBD1 (6 bases). Per the germline V gene, CDR1 is GTSNPN and CDR2 is SVGIG (reference sequence). Trimming took 4 bases from V and 14 from J, leaving 21 bases between them. The CDR3 totals 13 residues.

The V and J genes are TRBV6-1 and TRBJ1-5; 7 bases fit TRBD1. Germline V CDR1 and CDR2: MNHNS, SASEGT. CDR3 length equals 15 residues. J lost 4 bases, V lost 3 bases, and 6 bases had no gene match. The CDR3 sequence: CASSDPTGWNQPQHF. In nucleotides, the CDR3 is TGTGCCAGCAGTGACCCGACAGGGTGGAATCAGCCCCAGCATTTT.

The rearrangement joins TRBV5-4 to TRBJ1-3; 8 nucleotides agree with TRBD1. This CDR3 spans 14 amino acids. Germline assignment: CDR1 SGHNT and CDR2 YYREEE (reference sequence). The ends lost 4 bases at V and 5 bases at J; junction bases unmatched: 5. The CDR3 loop is CASSEGQGRNTIYF. DNA for the CDR3: TGTGCCAGCAGCGAAGGACAGGGTAGAAACACCATATATTTT. The whole variable domain, remainder taken from reference TRBV5-4 and TRBJ1-3, is ETGVTQSPTHLIKTRGQQVTLRCSSQSGHNTVSWYQQALGQGPQFIFQYYREEENGRGNFPPRFSGLQFPNYSSELNVNALELDDSALYLCASSEGQGRNTIYFGEGSWLTVV.

The V gene is TRBV29-1, the J gene TRBJ2-6, with 7 bases aligning to TRBD2. The CDR3 covers 19 residues. V dropped 3 bases and J dropped 0; count of bases not matched to a gene: 14. CDR1 is SQVTM and CDR2 is ANQGSEA in the germline V gene. The CDR3 region has the DNA TGCAGCGTTGAGTTAGAACGGGACTACCCCAGCTCTGGGGCCAACGTCCTGACTTTC. This translates into CSVELERDYPSSGANVLTF.

This chain connects TRBV7-8 to TRBJ1-6; 8 bases align to TRBD1. With 5 bases clipped from V and 5 bases from J, the junction kept 14 bases outside the gene matches. CDR1 is SGHVS, CDR2 FQNEAQ, per germline. The CDR3 length is 18 residues. CDR3 coding DNA: TGTGCCAGCAGCGTCTTTGACAGGGGATCAGGAAATAATTCACCCCTCCACTTT. It translates to CASSVFDRGSGNNSPLHF.

The chain employs TRBV5-1 and TRBJ2-1; 8 positions match TRBD1. The CDR3 length is 13 residues. CDR1 SGHRS and CDR2 YFSETQ come from the germline V gene. Trimming at V came to 4 bases and at J to 8 bases, leaving 5 bases not matched to a gene. The CDR3 nucleotides are TGCGCCAGCAGCCGACAGGGGCGGGATGAGCAGTTCTTC. Protein sequence: CASSRQGRDEQFF.

V is TRBV5-1 and J is TRBJ2-2, with unresolved D. Per the germline V gene, CDR1 is SGHRS and CDR2 is YFSETQ. The CDR3 consists of 15 residues. The ends were cut back, 0 bases at V and 0 bases at J, with 6 bases in the middle. CDR3 in amino acids: CASSLGSANTGELFF. CDR3 sequence (DNA): TGCGCCAGCAGCTTGGGGTCGGCGAACACCGGGGAGCTGTTTTTT.

The chain couples TRBV7-9 to TRBJ1-1; no definite D call. This CDR3 is 15 amino acids long. Trimming took 5 bases from V and 0 from J, leaving 13 bases between them. Germline V CDR1 and CDR2: SEHNR, FQNEAQ (reference sequence). CDR3 coding DNA: TGTGCCAGCAGCCCCGACCGGGGAGTGAACACTGAAGCTTTCTTT. This codes for CASSPDRGVNTEAFF.

This clone was picked up one time. V and J are TRBV19 and TRBJ2-3; 15 bases line up with TRBD2. V lost 4 bases and J lost 6; bases outside the gene matches: 8. The CDR3 loop spans 17 amino acids. Germline V gives CDR1 LNHDA, CDR2 SQIVND (reference sequence). The CDR3 bases are TGTGCCAGTAGTACCTCCGGGACTAGCGGGGGGTGGGATACGCAGTATTTT. This translates into CASSTSGTSGGWDTQYF.

This clone was seen once. V gene TRBV7-8 combines with J gene TRBJ2-7; TRBD1 matches 9 bases. Germline CDR1 and CDR2: SGHVS and FQNEAQ. The CDR3 runs to 15 residues. V gave up 5 bases and J gave up 3 bases; unmatched junction bases: 8. The CDR3 nucleotides read TGTGCCAGCAGCGTATGGACAGGGGACCGCTACGAGCAGTACTTC. The encoded protein is CASSVWTGDRYEQYF.

The chain recombines TRBV28 with TRBJ1-1; D perhaps matches TRBD1 (5 bases). Per the germline V gene, CDR1 is MDHEN and CDR2 is SYDVKM. This CDR3 has 19 residues. V lost 6 bases, J lost 10 bases, and 36 bases lay in between. For the CDR3, the DNA is TGTGCCAGCAGCCCGAGATGGGGGGAGTCCGATAGGGAGGTCAGTGGAGCTTTCTTT. Its protein is CASSPRWGESDREVSGAFF.

This clone was seen just once. V is TRBV10-3 and J is TRBJ1-3; D possibly corresponds to TRBD1 (6 bases). CDR3 size: 16 residues. Germline lookup yields CDR1 ENHRY and CDR2 SYGVKD. V lost 3 bases and J 0 bases, leaving 12 bases between the germline ends. The CDR3 sequence is CAISDQQGFSGNTIYF. Here the CDR3 DNA reads TGTGCCATCAGTGACCAACAGGGATTCTCTGGAAACACCATATATTTT.

This sequence joins TRBV18 and TRBJ2-3; perhaps TRBD1 as D (6 bases). Germline V CDR1 and CDR2: KGHSH, LQKENI. V was trimmed by 3 bases and J by 3 bases, leaving 13 bases between them. CDR3 length: 15 residues. The CDR3 reads CASSPPQGKTDTQYF. CDR3 coding DNA: TGTGCCAGCTCACCCCCTCAGGGGAAGACAGATACGCAGTATTTT.

The rearrangement uses TRBV19 and TRBJ1-4, with unresolved D. Trimming shortened V by 4 bases and J by 2 bases, and 17 bases separated the two germline ends. Germline loops: CDR1 LNHDA, CDR2 SQIVND (reference sequence). CDR3 length: 17 amino acids. The CDR3 bases are TGTGCCAGTAGTAATCGGCCCCCGAGGAATACTAATGAAAAACTGTTTTTT. Protein: CASSNRPPRNTNEKLFF.

The chain links TRBV19 to TRBJ2-7, with 8 nucleotides matching TRBD2. CDR1 and CDR2 (germline): LNHDA, SQIVND (reference sequence). This CDR3 is 15 amino acids long. The V gene end was trimmed by 2 bases and the J gene end by 2 bases; junction bases not matched to a gene: 5. This chain's CDR3 is CASSIPTSVTYEQYF. Written as DNA, the CDR3 is TGTGCCAGTAGTATACCGACTAGCGTAACCTACGAGCAGTACTTC.

The chain employs TRBV6-5 and TRBJ2-6; D unclear. Germline CDR1 and CDR2: MNHEY and SVGAGI. The CDR3 contains 14 residues. The ends were cut back, 7 bases at V and 0 bases at J, with 7 bases in the middle. The CDR3: CASTFLSGANVLTF. For the CDR3, the DNA is TGTGCCAGCACTTTTCTCTCTGGGGCCAACGTCCTGACTTTC.

V is TRBV5-1 and J is TRBJ2-7; 11 bases map to TRBD1. The V and J ends lost 4 bases and 9 bases, in that order; junction bases with no gene match: 6. In germline, CDR1 is SGHRS, CDR2 YFSETQ. This CDR3 comprises 13 residues. CDR3: CASSTGQGAMQYF. As DNA, the CDR3 is TGCGCCAGCAGCACCGGACAGGGGGCAATGCAGTACTTC.

This clone was seen just once. The chain combines TRBV2 with TRBJ1-6, with 10 nucleotides matching TRBD1. V lost 5 bases, J lost 5 bases, and 3 bases stayed unmatched. Looked up from germline, CDR1 is SNHLY and CDR2 is FYNNEI. This CDR3 is built from 15 residues. The DNA of the CDR3 is TGTGCCAGCAGTACGGGACAGGGGAATAATTCACCCCTCCACTTT. It specifies CASSTGQGNNSPLHF.

The V call is TRBV5-1, the J call TRBJ2-5; TRBD2 aligns across 12 bases. CDR3 length: 18 residues. Germline CDR1 reads SGHRS; CDR2 reads YFSETQ. Trimming cost V 0 bases and J 4 bases; bases outside gene matches: 10. CDR3 loop: CASSLGLLAGGIRETQYF. The CDR3 DNA reads TGCGCCAGCAGCTTGGGCTTACTAGCGGGAGGTATACGAGAGACCCAGTACTTC.